Detailed here is one TCR beta chain. Its antigen remains unknown. The sample comes from a study of graft-versus-host responses after intestinal transplantation. At the level of the study: Anti-thymocyte globulin induction preceded roughly 3 years of tacrolimus and steroid maintenance in all recipients. Study observations and caveats: GvH clones were identified in recipient marrow, with some first appearing in ileum or blood. Early after transplant, HvG clones declined as circulating GvH clones peaked.

With 0 bases removed from V and 5 bases from J, the gap between germline ends came to 16 bases. CDR1 and CDR2 from the germline V gene are LGHNT and FRNRAP. The CDR3 has 17 residues. Assay used: immunoSEQ multiplex PCR; TCRdb lists only in-frame clones, some missing. This sample has under 140,000 clones, with just over 90% found just once. The starting material was unstimulated CD8+ T cells sorted from spleen or lymph node cells, obtained before intestinal transplant. The receptor was isolated from a human donor who received an intestinal transplant. This sequence joins TRBV12-5 and TRBJ1-4; no reliable D call. The DNA of the CDR3 is TGTGCTAGTGGTTTGGTACCTTATGGGGTGGGGAATGAAAAACTGTTTTTT. It translates to CASGLVPYGVGNEKLFF. Variable domain in full (rest from reference TRBV12-5 and TRBJ1-4): DARVTQTPRHKVTEMGQEVTMRCQPILGHNTVFWYRQTMMQGLELLAYFRNRAPLDDSGMPKDRFSAEMPDATLATLKIQPSEPRDSAVYFCASGLVPYGVGNEKLFFGSGTQLSVL.